The entry below gives a single T cell receptor (beta chain) sequence along with its context. V lost 6 bases and J 4 bases, leaving 13 bases between the germline ends. Looked up from germline, CDR1 is MDHEN and CDR2 is SYDVKM. There are 14 residues in the CDR3. This sample was taken from a study of T cells after somatic rescue of genetic block. The repertoire was sequenced with immunoSEQ multiplex PCR; TCRdb's copy has only in-frame clones and lacks some. The sample consists of some 90,000 clones, over 80% of them appearing once. The V call is TRBV28, the J call TRBJ1-5; maybe TRBD1 (6 bases). The clonotype comes from a woman aged 18 to 35. The material sequenced was peripheral blood mononuclear cells (PBMCs). The CDR3 reads CASSPGGLNQPQHF. As DNA, the CDR3 is TGTGCCAGCAGCCCCGGGGGCCTGAATCAGCCCCAGCATTTT.